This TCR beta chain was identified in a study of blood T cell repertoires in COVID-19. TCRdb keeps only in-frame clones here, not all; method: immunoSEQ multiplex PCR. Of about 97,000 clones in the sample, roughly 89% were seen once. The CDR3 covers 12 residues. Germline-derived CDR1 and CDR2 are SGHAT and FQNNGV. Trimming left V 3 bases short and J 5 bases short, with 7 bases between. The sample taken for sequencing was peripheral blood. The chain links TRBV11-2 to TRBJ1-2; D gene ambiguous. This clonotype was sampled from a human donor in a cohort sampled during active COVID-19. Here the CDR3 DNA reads TGTGCCAGCAGCTTCCAAAATTATGGCTACACCTTC. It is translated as CASSFQNYGYTF.